The 6 T cell receptor beta chains reported below all come from one sample, sequenced in a study of shared clonotypes between healthy human individuals. Generated by immunoSEQ multiplex PCR, the TCRdb table keeps only in-frame clones and is missing some. The data hold millions of clones, with 85% to 95% observed a single time. The sample comprised naive CD4+ T cells sorted from blood. Regarding subset: CD45RA+ positively selected. These receptors originate from a man in his late teens or twenties in good health.

This rearrangement joins TRBV6-6 to TRBJ2-7; 13 nucleotides align to TRBD2. CDR3 length equals 15 residues. Germline CDR1 and CDR2: MNHNY and SVGAGI (reference sequence). After removal of 4 bases from V and 2 bases from J, the junction contained 2 bases not matched to a gene. The chain's CDR3 is CASSWGLAGPYEQYF. CDR3 DNA sequence: TGTGCCAGCAGTTGGGGACTAGCGGGGCCCTACGAGCAGTACTTC.

The chain is built from TRBV30 and TRBJ2-5; D not resolved. V dropped 1 base and J dropped 4 bases, with 10 bases sitting between them. CDR3 length: 13 amino acids. Germline CDR1 and CDR2: GTSNPN and SVGIG (reference sequence). The CDR3 nucleotides are TGTGCCTGGAGTGAGGGCCTACTAGAGACCCAGTACTTC. Amino acid sequence: CAWSEGLLETQYF.

The chain recombines TRBV19 with TRBJ1-1; tentatively, D is TRBD1 (6 bases). CDR1 is LNHDA and CDR2 is SQIVND in the germline V gene (reference sequence). CDR3 size: 15 residues. V was cut by 7 bases and J by 1 base, with 16 bases left in between. CDR3 nucleotides: TGTGCCAGTAAAGAGGGGCAGGGGAAGAACACTGAAGCTTTCTTT. It translates to CASKEGQGKNTEAFF.

Comment on this clone: This may come from a read error, since a much larger clone is one base off. Other DNA sequences of this sample code for an identical CDR3. This chain connects TRBV6-1 to TRBJ2-7; 7 bases match TRBD1. From germline, CDR1 is MNHNS and CDR2 SASEGT. The CDR3 runs 11 residues. J was trimmed by 3 bases and V by 8 bases; bases with no gene match: 1. The CDR3 loop reads CASRDSYEQYF. In nucleotides, the CDR3 is TGTGCCAGCCGGGACAGCTACGAGCAGTACTTC.

The chain uses TRBV5-1 and TRBJ2-1, with a tentative D call TRBD1 (5 bases). There are 14 residues in the CDR3. The V gene's germline CDR1 is SGHRS and CDR2 YFSETQ. V was pared by 2 bases and J by 12 bases, with 18 bases between. The CDR3 protein is CASSLRQGNEGQFF. The CDR3 DNA reads TGCGCCAGCAGCTTACGGCAGGGTAACGAAGGGCAGTTCTTC.

This clone was seen once. The rearrangement uses TRBV29-1 and TRBJ1-1, with no clear D. With 7 bases removed from V and 4 bases from J, the gap between germline ends came to 16 bases. This CDR3 spans 13 amino acids. Germline V gene sequence: CDR1 SQVTM, CDR2 ANQGSEA. DNA of the CDR3: TGCAGCGCCCTTACACAGACGGCCACTGAAGCTTTCTTT. This translates into CSALTQTATEAFF.